This TCR beta chain was retrieved from a study of CD8+ T cells in alopecia areata. Study-level information: Treated patients took oral tofacitinib at 5 to 10 mg twice daily. Severity was scored as percentage of affected scalp area in treated patients. Tofacitinib therapy took 6 to 18 months; 6 months off drug came after.

The treatment denotes: oral pan-JAK inhibitor, 5-10 mg twice daily. Specimens obtained from alopecia areata patients comprised lesional scalp punch biopsies and peripheral blood. Sequencing templates came from extracted RNA that was reverse transcribed into cDNA. The data were produced by immunoSEQ multiplex PCR, yet TCRdb's version contains in-frame clones alone and is incomplete. The sample consists of about 190,000 clones, roughly 60% of them appearing once. Germline trimming cut 1 base from V and 5 bases from J; bases unmatched to any gene: 2. The germline CDR1 and CDR2 sequences are SQVTM and ANQGSEA. This CDR3 has 13 amino acids.

The TCR originated in a human donor with alopecia areata. Here the sequenced sample was CD4+ T cells sorted from blood, taken at week 24, from a patient treated with tofacitinib. V gene TRBV29-1 combines with J gene TRBJ2-7; 10 bases are a match to TRBD1. The chain's CDR3 is CSVEAGTGDEQYF. In DNA form, the CDR3 reads TGCAGCGTTGAAGCCGGGACAGGGGACGAGCAGTACTTC.